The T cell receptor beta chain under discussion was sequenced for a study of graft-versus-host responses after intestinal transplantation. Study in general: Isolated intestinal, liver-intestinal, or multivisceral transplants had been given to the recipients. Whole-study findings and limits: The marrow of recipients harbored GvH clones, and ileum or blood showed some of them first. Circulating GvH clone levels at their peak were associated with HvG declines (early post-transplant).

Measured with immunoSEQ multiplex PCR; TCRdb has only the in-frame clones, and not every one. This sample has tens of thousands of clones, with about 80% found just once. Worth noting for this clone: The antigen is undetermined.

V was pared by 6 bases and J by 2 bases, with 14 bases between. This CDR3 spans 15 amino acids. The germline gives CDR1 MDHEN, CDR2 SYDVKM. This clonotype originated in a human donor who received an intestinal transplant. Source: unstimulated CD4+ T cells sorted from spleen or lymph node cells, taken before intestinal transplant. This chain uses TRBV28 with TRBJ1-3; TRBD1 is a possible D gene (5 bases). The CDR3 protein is CASRPFDSPGNTIYF. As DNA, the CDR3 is TGTGCCAGCAGACCCTTCGACAGCCCTGGAAACACCATATATTTT.